What follows is one TCR beta chain and its context. What it binds is unknown. This CDR3 is 14 amino acids long. All participating donors were Caucasian adults from Nashville, Tennessee. Memory CD4+ cells were the fraction left after CD45RA+ naive selection. These data are taken from a study of shared clonotypes between healthy human individuals. Study-level findings and limits: The study found lower generation probabilities in non-shared clonotypes than in those shared by all four donors.

Authors' methods: Junction-only sequences produced by ImmunoSEQ had no quality scores, so filtering differed. Produced via immunoSEQ multiplex PCR; TCRdb's table is partial and in-frame only. Clone size and V and J calls were adopted from that table, with D and trimming inferred from the DNA. The sample has about 340,000 clones, 70% to 75% seen once. This clonotype was sampled from a man aged 25 to 40 in good health. The sample comprised memory CD4+ T cells sorted from blood. Subset of the sample: CD45RA-negative fraction. This chain uses TRBV21-1 with TRBJ1-3. TRBV21-1 is a documented pseudogene. CDR3 amino acids: CASSPLRDGNTIYF. CDR3 nucleotide sequence: TGTGCCAGCTCCCCTCTAAGAGACGGAAACACCATATATTTT.